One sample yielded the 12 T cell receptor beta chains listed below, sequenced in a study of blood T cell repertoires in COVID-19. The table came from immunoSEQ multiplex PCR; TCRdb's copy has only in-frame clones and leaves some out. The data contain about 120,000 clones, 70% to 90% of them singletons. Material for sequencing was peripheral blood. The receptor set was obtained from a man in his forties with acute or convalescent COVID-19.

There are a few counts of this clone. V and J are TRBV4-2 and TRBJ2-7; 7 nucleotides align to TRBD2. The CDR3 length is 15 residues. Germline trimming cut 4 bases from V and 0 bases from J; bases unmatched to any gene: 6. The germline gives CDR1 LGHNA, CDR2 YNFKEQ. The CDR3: CASSRASGGSYEQYF. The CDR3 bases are TGTGCCAGCAGCCGGGCTAGCGGAGGCTCCTACGAGCAGTACTTC.

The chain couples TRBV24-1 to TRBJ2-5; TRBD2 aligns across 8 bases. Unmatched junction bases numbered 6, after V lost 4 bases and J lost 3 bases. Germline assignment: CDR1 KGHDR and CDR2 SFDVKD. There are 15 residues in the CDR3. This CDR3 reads CATSDPGTSEETQYF. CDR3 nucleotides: TGTGCCACCAGTGACCCCGGGACTAGTGAAGAGACCCAGTACTTC.

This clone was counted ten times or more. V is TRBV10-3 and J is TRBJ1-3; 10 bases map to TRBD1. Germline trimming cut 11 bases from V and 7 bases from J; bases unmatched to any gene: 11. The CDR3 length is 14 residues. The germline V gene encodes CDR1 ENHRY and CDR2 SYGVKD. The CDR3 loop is CAVRDGTGDNTIYF. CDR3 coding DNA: TGTGCCGTAAGAGACGGGACAGGGGACAACACCATATATTTT.

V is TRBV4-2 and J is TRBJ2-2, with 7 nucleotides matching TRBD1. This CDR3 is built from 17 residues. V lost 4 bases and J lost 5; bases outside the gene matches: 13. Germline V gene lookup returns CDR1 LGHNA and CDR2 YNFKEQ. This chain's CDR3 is CASSLDIRQGGTGELFF. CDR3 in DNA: TGTGCCAGCAGCCTAGATATAAGACAGGGCGGAACCGGGGAGCTGTTTTTT.

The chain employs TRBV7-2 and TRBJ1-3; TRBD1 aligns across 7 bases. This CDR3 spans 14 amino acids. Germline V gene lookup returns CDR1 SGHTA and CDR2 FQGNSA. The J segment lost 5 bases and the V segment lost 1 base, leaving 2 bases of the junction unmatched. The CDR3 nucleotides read TGTGCCAGCAGCTTAGACAGGGGTAGAAACACCATATATTTT. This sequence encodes CASSLDRGRNTIYF.

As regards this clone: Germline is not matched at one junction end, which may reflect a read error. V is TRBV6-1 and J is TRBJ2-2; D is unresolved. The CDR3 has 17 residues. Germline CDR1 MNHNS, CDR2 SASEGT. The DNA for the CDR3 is TGTGCCAGCAGTGAAGTCCTAGGCGTAAGGAACGCCGGGGAGCTGTTTTTT. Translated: CASSEVLGVRNAGELFF.

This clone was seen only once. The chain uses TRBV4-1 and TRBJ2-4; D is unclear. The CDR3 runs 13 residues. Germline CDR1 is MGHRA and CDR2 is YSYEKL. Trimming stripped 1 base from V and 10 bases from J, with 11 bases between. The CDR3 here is CASSQAPSEIQYF. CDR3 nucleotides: TGCGCCAGCAGCCAAGCGCCCTCGGAGATTCAGTACTTC.

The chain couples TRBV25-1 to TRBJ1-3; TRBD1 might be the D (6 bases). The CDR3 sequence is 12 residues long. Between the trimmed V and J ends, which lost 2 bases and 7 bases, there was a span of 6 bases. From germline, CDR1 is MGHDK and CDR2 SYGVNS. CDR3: CASSEGGNTIYF. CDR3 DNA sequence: TGTGCCAGCAGTGAAGGGGGCAACACCATATATTTT.

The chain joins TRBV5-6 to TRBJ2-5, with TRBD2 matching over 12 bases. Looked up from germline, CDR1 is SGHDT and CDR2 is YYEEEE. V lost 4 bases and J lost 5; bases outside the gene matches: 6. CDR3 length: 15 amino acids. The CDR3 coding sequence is TGTGCCAGCAGCGCCTTAACTAGCGGGGGGGAGACCCAGTACTTC. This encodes CASSALTSGGETQYF.

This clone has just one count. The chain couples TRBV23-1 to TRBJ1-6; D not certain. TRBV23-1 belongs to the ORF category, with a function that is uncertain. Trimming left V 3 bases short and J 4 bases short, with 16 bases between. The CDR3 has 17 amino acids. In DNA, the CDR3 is TGCGCCAGCAGTCACCCAGGAGGGAGATTTTATAATTCACCCCTCCACTTT. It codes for CASSHPGGRFYNSPLHF.

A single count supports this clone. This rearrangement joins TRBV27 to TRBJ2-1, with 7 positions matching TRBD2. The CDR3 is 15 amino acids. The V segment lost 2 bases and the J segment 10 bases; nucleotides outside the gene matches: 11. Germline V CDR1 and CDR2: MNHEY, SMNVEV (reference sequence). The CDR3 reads CASSLQRDGKREQFF. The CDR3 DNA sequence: TGTGCCAGCAGTTTACAGCGGGACGGAAAACGCGAGCAGTTCTTC.

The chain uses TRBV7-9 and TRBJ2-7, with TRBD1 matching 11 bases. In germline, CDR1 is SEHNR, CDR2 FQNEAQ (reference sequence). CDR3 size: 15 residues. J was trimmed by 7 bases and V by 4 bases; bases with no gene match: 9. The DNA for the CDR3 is TGTGCCAGCAGCTCCTCAGGACAGGGGGCGCAAGAGCAGTACTTC. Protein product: CASSSSGQGAQEQYF.